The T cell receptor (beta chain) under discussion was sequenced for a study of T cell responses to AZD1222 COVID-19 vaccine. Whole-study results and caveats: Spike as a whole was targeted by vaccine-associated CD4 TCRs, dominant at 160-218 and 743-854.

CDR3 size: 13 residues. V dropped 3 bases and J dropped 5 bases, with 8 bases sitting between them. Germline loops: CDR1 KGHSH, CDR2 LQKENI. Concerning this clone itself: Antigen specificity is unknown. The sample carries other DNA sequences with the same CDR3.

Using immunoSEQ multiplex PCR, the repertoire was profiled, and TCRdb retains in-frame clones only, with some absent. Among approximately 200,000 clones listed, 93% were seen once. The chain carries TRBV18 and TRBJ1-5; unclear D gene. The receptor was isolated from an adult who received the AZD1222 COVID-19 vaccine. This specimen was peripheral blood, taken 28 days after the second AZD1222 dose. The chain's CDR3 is CASSPAGDQPQHF. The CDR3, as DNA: TGTGCCAGCTCACCTGCCGGAGATCAGCCCCAGCATTTT.